These 20 T cell receptor beta chains were sequenced from one sample in a study of blood T cells in healthy people across ages. A second PCR of 7 to 11 cycles used a sample-barcoded 5' primer and a J-beta primer mix. One entry per CDR3 protein, called by TCRdb with MiXCR from the 5' RACE reads. The repertoire holds some 1.4 million distinct CDR3 sequences, around 39% seen once, with 6.5% to 10% in the top ten. Sequenced: blood. The receptors shown here come from a young woman in good health.

Ten or more counts support this clonotype. The chain links TRBV20-1 to TRBJ2-5; D is unclear. Looked up from germline, CDR1 is DFQATT and CDR2 is SNEGSKA (reference sequence). This CDR3 region has 10 residues. With 3 bases removed from V and 5 bases from J, the gap between germline ends came to 4 bases. The CDR3 coding sequence is TGCAGTGCTAGCCTGGAGACCCAGTACTTC. This codes for CSASLETQYF.

This clonotype was counted once. The chain couples TRBV7-2 to TRBJ2-5; the match to TRBD2 covers 10 bases. Unmatched junction bases numbered 6, after V lost 2 bases and J lost 12 bases. This CDR3 has 13 residues. In germline, CDR1 is SGHTA, CDR2 FQGNSA. The CDR3, as DNA: TGTGCCAGCAGCTTATGGAGCGGGGGGGTCGAGTACTTC. Translating it yields CASSLWSGGVEYF.

This clonotype was seen at least ten times. The J gene is TRBJ2-5, the V gene TRBV20-1; the D gene could be TRBD1 or TRBD2 (5 bases each). V shed 4 bases and J shed 1 base, with 13 bases lying between them. CDR1 and CDR2 (germline): DFQATT, SNEGSKA (reference sequence). CDR3 length: 14 residues. The CDR3 region has the DNA TGCAGTGCTAATGAGGGACCGTTCCAAGAGACCCAGTACTTC. Amino acid sequence: CSANEGPFQETQYF.

This clonotype was seen only a few times. This rearrangement joins TRBV12-3 or TRBV12-4 to TRBJ2-7; D is uncertain. The CDR3 has 14 amino acids. Trimming cost V 5 bases and J 3 bases, with 14 bases left between them. In nucleotides, the CDR3 is TGTGCCAGCAGTGCCGGGTTACCTCTCTACGAGCAGTACTTC. Translated: CASSAGLPLYEQYF.

This clonotype was seen only a few times. The chain links TRBV7-2 to TRBJ2-7, with D perhaps matching TRBD1 or TRBD2 (6 bases each). This CDR3 is 19 amino acids long. Germline V CDR1 and CDR2: SGHTA, FQGNSA. The germline V and J ends were trimmed by 5 bases and 0 bases, with 26 bases remaining between them. CDR3 sequence reads: CASSPLGILGGLSSYEQYF. Here the CDR3 DNA reads TGTGCCAGCAGCCCATTAGGTATTTTGGGGGGCCTCAGCTCCTACGAGCAGTACTTC. Drawing the rest from reference TRBV7-2 and TRBJ2-7, the complete variable domain is GAGVSQSPSNKVTEKGKDVELRCDPISGHTALYWYRQSLGQGLEFLIYFQGNSAPDKSGLPSDRFSAERTGGSVSTLTIQRTQQEDSAVYLCASSPLGILGGLSSYEQYFGPGTRLTVT.

This clonotype was seen only once. The chain joins TRBV6-2 or TRBV6-3 to TRBJ2-5, with D perhaps TRBD2 (6 bases). The length of the CDR3 is 13 residues. The germline V gene has CDR1 MNHEY and CDR2 SVGEGT. V lost 6 bases, J lost 11 bases, and 19 bases lay in between. CDR3 nucleotides: TGTGCCAGCAGAACTAGCTCCTCCAATGAGCAGTACTTC. This gives the protein CASRTSSSNEQYF.

This clonotype appeared a few times. Here the CDR3 reads CASGSGTGGSYNEQFF. The CDR3 coding sequence is TGTGCTAGTGGTTCCGGGACAGGAGGCTCCTACAATGAGCAGTTCTTC. The V call is TRBV12-5, the J call TRBJ2-1; TRBD1 matches at 8 bases. The CDR3 has 16 residues. Germline CDR1 LGHNT, CDR2 FRNRAP. V lost 4 bases to trimming and J lost 0 bases; unmatched junction nucleotides: 5.

This clonotype was detected only a few times. The chain employs TRBV12-3 or TRBV12-4 and TRBJ1-1; 9 bases are a match to TRBD1. With 4 bases clipped from V and 3 bases from J, the junction kept 6 bases outside the gene matches. There are 15 residues in the CDR3. CDR3 residues: CASSSKGQGDTEAFF. The DNA of the CDR3 is TGTGCCAGCAGTTCCAAGGGACAGGGTGACACTGAAGCTTTCTTT.

To note about this clonotype: One end of the junction varies from germline; a read error may be responsible. The genes are TRBV3-1 and TRBJ2-5, with TRBD2 as a possible D gene (5 bases). CDR1 is LGHDT and CDR2 is YNNKEL in the germline V gene (reference sequence). The CDR3 contains 14 residues. The CDR3 here is CASNQSLAAETQYF. DNA of the CDR3: TGTGCCAGCAACCAAAGCCTAGCCGCAGAGACCCAGTACTTC.

In this sample, this clonotype turned up a few times. The chain carries TRBV4-2 and TRBJ1-4; D call uncertain. V dropped 0 bases and J dropped 11 bases, with 16 bases sitting between them. The CDR3 is 15 residues long. In germline, CDR1 is LGHNA, CDR2 YNFKEQ. The CDR3: CASSQERERFGKLFF. The CDR3 nucleotides are TGTGCCAGCAGCCAAGAGCGGGAAAGGTTTGGGAAACTGTTTTTT.

The rearrangement links TRBV7-3 to TRBJ2-1; TRBD1 might be the D (7 bases). The ends were cut back, 1 base at V and 2 bases at J, with 12 bases in the middle. Germline CDR1 and CDR2: SGHTA and FQGTGA. This CDR3 has 16 amino acids. CDR3 amino acids: CASSLMGGQTYNEQFF. DNA of the CDR3: TGTGCCAGCAGCTTAATGGGGGGACAGACCTACAATGAGCAGTTCTTC.

The rearrangement links TRBV3-1 to TRBJ2-7; 8 bases map to TRBD1. Germline CDR1 reads LGHDT; CDR2 reads YNNKEL (reference sequence). The CDR3 extends over 15 amino acids. The ends lost 4 bases at V and 0 bases at J; junction bases unmatched: 5. The CDR3 coding sequence is TGTGCCAGCAGCCTGGGACAGGACCTCTCCTACGAGCAGTACTTC. This gives the protein CASSLGQDLSYEQYF.

The CDR3 spells CSVAGQASTEAFF. Here the CDR3 DNA reads TGCAGCGTTGCCGGACAGGCCTCCACTGAAGCTTTCTTT. The V and J genes are TRBV29-1 and TRBJ1-1; 7 nucleotides agree with TRBD1. Germline V lookup: CDR1 SQVTM, CDR2 ANQGSEA. Trimming removed 4 bases from V and 4 bases from J; junction bases left unmatched: 6. This CDR3 contains 13 residues.

The rearrangement links TRBV2 to TRBJ2-7; possibly TRBD2 for D (5 bases). The CDR3 extends over 15 amino acids. Germline CDR1 reads SNHLY; CDR2 reads FYNNEI. The V end lost 7 bases, the J end lost 2 bases, and 18 bases lay between the germline ends. The CDR3 region is CASMGDRAKAYEQYF. The CDR3 nucleotides read TGTGCCAGCATGGGAGACCGGGCCAAGGCCTACGAGCAGTACTTC.

This clonotype appeared a few times. This chain joins TRBV12-3 or TRBV12-4 and TRBJ2-1, with a tentative D call TRBD2 (5 bases). V was cut by 7 bases and J by 4 bases, with 20 bases left in between. The CDR3 runs 16 residues. The CDR3 loop is CASTFGRVLGYNEQFF. The DNA of the CDR3 is TGTGCCAGCACCTTCGGGCGGGTCTTGGGTTACAATGAGCAGTTCTTC.

The gene calls are TRBV3-1 and TRBJ2-4; a possible D gene is TRBD2 (5 bases). The ends were cut back, 6 bases at V and 1 base at J, with 22 bases in the middle. CDR3 length: 18 residues. Germline loops: CDR1 LGHDT, CDR2 YNNKEL (reference sequence). This CDR3 reads CASRTKLVDLRAKNIQYF. The CDR3 nucleotides are TGTGCCAGCAGGACAAAACTAGTCGACCTAAGGGCCAAAAACATTCAGTACTTC. Drawing the rest from reference TRBV3-1 and TRBJ2-4, the complete variable domain is DTAVSQTPKYLVTQMGNDKSIKCEQNLGHDTMYWYKQDSKKFLKIMFSYNNKELIINETVPNRFSPKSPDKAHLNLHINSLELGDSAVYFCASRTKLVDLRAKNIQYFGAGTRLSVL.

The chain uses TRBV12-3 or TRBV12-4 and TRBJ2-7, with D maybe TRBD1 (5 bases). Trimming pared 6 bases from V and 7 bases from J, leaving 10 bases between. The CDR3 loop spans 11 amino acids. In DNA form, the CDR3 reads TGTGCCAGCAGGGGGCAAGTGGAGCAGTACTTC. Translated: CASRGQVEQYF.

Only a few counts were recorded for this clonotype. The genes are TRBV6-1 and TRBJ2-4, with D possibly being TRBD1 (5 bases). From germline, CDR1 is MNHNS and CDR2 SASEGT. V was cut by 3 bases and J by 3 bases, with 6 bases left in between. CDR3 length: 13 residues. CDR3 nucleotide sequence: TGTGCCAGCAGTGAGACAGACAAAAACATTCAGTACTTC. This sequence encodes CASSETDKNIQYF.

This clonotype has only a few counts. The genes are TRBV9 and TRBJ2-7; unclear D gene. CDR3 size: 11 residues. Germline CDR1 reads SGDLS; CDR2 reads YYNGEE. The CDR3 loop reads CDTPTSYEQYF. As DNA, the CDR3 is TGTGACACACCTACTTCCTACGAGCAGTACTTC.

This chain links TRBV4-1 with TRBJ1-2; TRBD1 might be the D (6 bases). Germline assignment: CDR1 MGHRA and CDR2 YSYEKL. The V end lost 0 bases, the J end lost 6 bases, and 26 bases lay between the germline ends. CDR3 length equals 19 residues. This chain's CDR3 is CASSQDHRAGFDDKHGYTF. The CDR3 bases are TGCGCCAGCAGCCAAGATCACAGGGCAGGGTTTGACGACAAACATGGCTACACCTTC.